The TCR beta chain under discussion was sequenced for a study of shared clonotypes between healthy human individuals. Healthy adults negative for HIV, lacking recent acute infections or vaccinations, served as donors. Losses at the gene ends were 2 bases for V and 6 bases for J; bases not matched to a gene: 7. The germline V gene encodes CDR1 MGHDK and CDR2 SYGVNS. This CDR3 comprises 15 residues. Comment on this clone: Its target is not known.

Profiling relied on immunoSEQ multiplex PCR, and the TCRdb table lists in-frame clones only, not all of them. The data show roughly 200,000 clones, with 65% to 80% seen just once and over 9.5% held by the top ten. Overall study findings and caveats: Naive subsets tended to show greater estimated richness than memory subsets.

The receptor was isolated from a man aged 30 to 39 in good health. The sample taken for sequencing was memory CD4+ T cells sorted from blood. The subset denotes: CD45RA-negative fraction. The chain combines TRBV25-1 with TRBJ2-1; 7 positions match TRBD2. The CDR3 nucleotides are TGTGCCAGCAGTGAAATAGTGGGGAGGGCCAATGAGCAGTTCTTC. Protein: CASSEIVGRANEQFF.